The present entry profiles one T cell receptor (beta chain) with its context. What it binds is not known. The assay was carried out at the deep level. Several immunoSEQ plates received, in even portions, the genomic DNA of each subset. TCRdb's copy holds only in-frame clones and misses some; the assay was immunoSEQ multiplex PCR. The table has some 2.4 million clones, more than 85% seen once; the top ten hold about 0.38%. This record belongs to a study of shared clonotypes between healthy human individuals. General study points: A generally larger estimated richness was seen in naive subsets than in memory subsets.

Germline CDR1 is MGHRA and CDR2 is YSYEKL. The CDR3 runs 17 residues. Trimming stripped 0 bases from V and 4 bases from J, with 18 bases between. The origin of this receptor is a young man in good health. Some clones in this sample may be carry-over from other donors' samples. The sequenced sample was naive CD4+ T cells from PBMCs. The subset here: CD45RA+ positively selected. V and J are TRBV4-1 and TRBJ1-2; TRBD1 is a possible D gene (6 bases). The CDR3 DNA sequence: TGCGCCAGCAGCCAAGATCGTTTATTGGGGGGCGGCTATGGCTACACCTTC. Amino acid sequence: CASSQDRLLGGGYGYTF.